The rows below give T cell receptor beta chains drawn from one sample of a study of regulatory T cells in long-lasting Graves disease. One entry per CDR3 protein, called by TCRdb with MiXCR from the multiplex PCR reads. The data show roughly 440,000 distinct CDR3 sequences, around 17% seen once. The data were also submitted as part of a second study, on T cells in Graves' hyperthyroidism and ophthalmopathy.

The specimen was peripheral blood mononuclear cells (PBMCs), collected at new diagnosis, from a patient treated with antithyroid drugs. Receptors originate from a woman aged 18 to 35 with Graves disease. The CDR3 runs from the conserved cysteine through the conserved F or W. A D gene is named only where the DNA matches it firmly.

TRBV7-9	TRBJ2-3	-	CASTIVGGTDTQYF
TRBV28	TRBJ2-1	TRBD2	CASSDLRTSLRNEQFF
TRBV7-2	TRBJ2-5	TRBD2	CASSLFPRGREFETQYF
TRBV28	TRBJ2-5	TRBD1	CASSLWGTGSAETQYF
TRBV5-1	TRBJ2-7	-	CASSFFQGTYEQYF
TRBV27	TRBJ2-2	TRBD1	CASTSLGGDRGRPGELFF
TRBV6-2/TRBV6-3	TRBJ2-1	TRBD1	CASSYRGQFYNEQFF
TRBV11-2	TRBJ2-1	TRBD2	CASSLKSLAGVEQFF
TRBV28	TRBJ2-1	TRBD2	CASSLLASGRGNEQFF
TRBV7-9	TRBJ2-1	TRBD1	CASSSGTVEQFF
TRBV10-3	TRBJ2-4	-	CAIRPTLAKNIQYF
TRBV19	TRBJ1-1	-	CASNDVLQGAEAFF
TRBV6-2/TRBV6-3	TRBJ1-1	TRBD1	CASSLAKGGHTEAFF
TRBV7-9	TRBJ2-3	-	CASSLVVGAADTQYF
TRBV2	TRBJ1-5	-	CASRPTASNQPQHF
TRBV6-5	TRBJ2-5	-	CASSYPLGAVKETQYF
TRBV14	TRBJ2-1	-	CASSQVRYRGEQFF
TRBV3-1	TRBJ2-1	-	CASSRAGRPNEQFF
TRBV5-1	TRBJ1-1	TRBD1	CASSGRTGWNTEAFF
TRBV20-1	TRBJ2-3	-	CSAAPGADTQYF
TRBV27	TRBJ2-1	-	CASSLLAGGSYNEQFF
TRBV6-1	TRBJ2-3	TRBD1	CASSRTGGTDTQYF
TRBV6-2/TRBV6-3	TRBJ2-7	-	CASSLARGYEQYF
TRBV12-3/TRBV12-4	TRBJ1-1	-	CASSFGENTEAFF
TRBV6-2/TRBV6-3	TRBJ2-7	-	CASTSLGGGSPYEQYF
TRBV6-2/TRBV6-3	TRBJ2-7	-	CASSPNFGTGEQYF
TRBV6-2/TRBV6-3	TRBJ2-7	TRBD1	CASRQGVAYEQYF
TRBV7-9	TRBJ2-5	-	CASSFGELSRETQYF
TRBV20-1	TRBJ2-1	TRBD2	CSARKGLGPYNEQFF